A selection of T cell receptor beta chains follows, all from one sample in a study of T cell repertoires in cytomegalovirus infection. Each CDR3 protein is one row after TCRdb ran MiXCR on the reads. The sample lists 350,000 to 500,000 distinct CDR3 sequences, under 40% occurring once. Sequencing used PBMCs. The receptor source for this set is a human donor in good health (CMV status not recorded). Some clones in this sample may be carry-over from other donors' samples. The CDR3 runs from the conserved cysteine through the conserved F or W. D genes are given only for firm matches. Where a row states a size, it is once, few, many or the class of an expanded clone; other rows omit it.

j_call,clone_size,d_call,v_call,cdr3_nt,cdr3_aa
TRBJ2-7,many,.,TRBV7-9,TGTGCCAGCAGCAGCCGGTCAGACGGTTTCGAGCAGTACTTC,CASSSRSDGFEQYF
TRBJ1-2,few,.,TRBV6-6,TGTGCCAGCAGCCCCCGGGAAGGGTCGAACTATGGCTACACCTTC,CASSPREGSNYGYTF
TRBJ2-3,few,TRBD2,TRBV6-2/TRBV6-3,TGTGCCAGCAGTTACTACCGAATAGCGGGGCGAGATACGCAGTATTTT,CASSYYRIAGRDTQYF
TRBJ1-1,few,.,TRBV5-1,TGCGCCAGCAGCCCTGGCCCGGTGAACACTGAAGCTTTCTTT,CASSPGPVNTEAFF
TRBJ2-1,.,.,TRBV7-9,TGTGCCAGCAGCTTCCAGTCCTACAATGAGACGTTCTTC,CASSFQSYNETFF
TRBJ1-2,few,TRBD1,TRBV23-1,TGCGCCAGCAGAAGTCTTACCGGGACAGGGGGCGCCGGCTATGGCTACACCTTC,CASRSLTGTGGAGYGYTF
TRBJ2-5,.,TRBD2,TRBV29-1,TGCAGCGTGCGGCTAGCGGGGGGGCCAGAGACCCAGTACTTC,CSVRLAGGPETQYF
TRBJ1-2,few,.,TRBV7-6,TGTGCCAGCAGCTTCGGACCAACTCGGAACTATGGCTACACCTTC,CASSFGPTRNYGYTF
TRBJ1-4,few,TRBD1,TRBV6-5,TGTGCCAGCAGACCACTTGGGACAGGGGTTGAAAAACTGTTTTTT,CASRPLGTGVEKLFF
TRBJ1-1,.,.,TRBV28,TGTGCCAGCAGTCGGGACTCCTGGAGTGTGAACACTGAAGCTTTCTTT,CASSRDSWSVNTEAFF
TRBJ2-7,.,TRBD1,TRBV6-2/TRBV6-3,TGTGCCAGCAGTGAAGGGACAGGCTACTACGAGCAGTACTTC,CASSEGTGYYEQYF
TRBJ2-7,many,.,TRBV4-1,TGCGCCAGCAGCCAATACCGACGGGCAGGGGTTTCTTACGAGCAGTACTTC,CASSQYRRAGVSYEQYF
TRBJ1-1,.,TRBD1,TRBV28,TGTGCCAGCAGTTCTGACAGGGGGACTTTCTTT,CASSSDRGTFF
TRBJ2-1,.,.,TRBV7-6,TGTGCCAGCAGCTTAGCGGGCTTGGGACGAAGCCACAATGAGCAGTTCTTC,CASSLAGLGRSHNEQFF
TRBJ2-7,.,TRBD1,TRBV5-4,TGTGCCAGCAGCTTGGCTGGGACAGGGGGGACCTACGAGCAGTACTTC,CASSLAGTGGTYEQYF
TRBJ2-5,.,.,TRBV4-1,TGCGCCAGCAGCCAAGGCGAGGGCAGACCAAGGTGGACCCAGTACTTC,CASSQGEGRPRWTQYF
TRBJ1-5,many,.,TRBV23-1,TGCGCCAGCAGTCAATGGGGGGGGCGCAATCAGCCCCAGCATTTT,CASSQWGGRNQPQHF
TRBJ1-6,few,.,TRBV18,TGTGCCAGCTCACCACTAGCGCAGGGGCCTGGTTCACCCCTCCACTTT,CASSPLAQGPGSPLHF
TRBJ2-1,few,.,TRBV19,TGTGCCAGTAGTATAGTCCCGAAAGTTAGCCTTAGGGATGAGCAGTTCTTC,CASSIVPKVSLRDEQFF
TRBJ2-5,.,.,TRBV9,TGTGCCAGCAGCGCCCTTAGCGACTCCCGGGAGACCCAGTACTTC,CASSALSDSRETQYF
TRBJ2-7,.,.,TRBV24-1,TGTGCCACCAGTGATACTGGGGGCGCGAGGGAGCGGTACTTC,CATSDTGGARERYF
TRBJ1-1,few,.,TRBV18,TGTGCCAGCTCACCACCGGGGCAGTCAGAAGCTTTCTTT,CASSPPGQSEAFF
TRBJ1-6,.,TRBD1,TRBV27,TGTGCCAGCCGCACAGGGGGTTGGTCACCCCTCCACTTT,CASRTGGWSPLHF